The sequence of this T cell receptor beta chain was determined in a study of blood T cell repertoires in COVID-19. Study summary: Samples representing acute and convalescent COVID-19 were sourced from the United States, Italy and Spain. T cells, B-cell-depleted T cells, or PBMCs provided the cDNA or gDNA that served as material.

Patients in Seattle were enrolled during active infection, then followed longitudinally. Authors' methods: Reference gene primers were amplified, and this amplification served to estimate nucleated cell counts. Profiled with immunoSEQ multiplex PCR; TCRdb holds only in-frame clones, not every one. The V and J calls and clone size come from that table; D and trimming were worked out from the DNA. Of 150,000 to 200,000 clones detected, 80% to 90% appear once; the ten largest clones hold roughly 15%. Germline V gene data show CDR1 as SGHRS and CDR2 as YFSETQ. V was pared by 0 bases and J by 0 bases, with 9 bases between. The CDR3 length is 15 residues.

Sequencing was carried out using peripheral blood. The TCR comes from an older woman with COVID-19, enrolled during active disease. This chain joins TRBV5-1 and TRBJ1-1; D unclear. The CDR3 DNA follows: TGCGCCAGCAGCTTGGAAGTAGCCATGAACACTGAAGCTTTCTTT. Encoded protein: CASSLEVAMNTEAFF.